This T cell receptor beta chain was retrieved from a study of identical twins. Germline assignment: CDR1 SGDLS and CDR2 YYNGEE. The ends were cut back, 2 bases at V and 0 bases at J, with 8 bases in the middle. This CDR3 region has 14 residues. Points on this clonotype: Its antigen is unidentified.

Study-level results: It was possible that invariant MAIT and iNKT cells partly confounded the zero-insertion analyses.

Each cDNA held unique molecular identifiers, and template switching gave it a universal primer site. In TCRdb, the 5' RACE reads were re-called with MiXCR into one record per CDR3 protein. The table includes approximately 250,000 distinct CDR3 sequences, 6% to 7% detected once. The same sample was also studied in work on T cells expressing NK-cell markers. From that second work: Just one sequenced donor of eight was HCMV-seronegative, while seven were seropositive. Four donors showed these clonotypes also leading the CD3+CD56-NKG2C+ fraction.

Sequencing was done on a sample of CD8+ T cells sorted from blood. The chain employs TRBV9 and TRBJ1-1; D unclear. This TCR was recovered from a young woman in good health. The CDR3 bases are TGTGCCAGCAGCGTCGGTCCCCTGAACACTGAAGCTTTCTTT. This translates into CASSVGPLNTEAFF.